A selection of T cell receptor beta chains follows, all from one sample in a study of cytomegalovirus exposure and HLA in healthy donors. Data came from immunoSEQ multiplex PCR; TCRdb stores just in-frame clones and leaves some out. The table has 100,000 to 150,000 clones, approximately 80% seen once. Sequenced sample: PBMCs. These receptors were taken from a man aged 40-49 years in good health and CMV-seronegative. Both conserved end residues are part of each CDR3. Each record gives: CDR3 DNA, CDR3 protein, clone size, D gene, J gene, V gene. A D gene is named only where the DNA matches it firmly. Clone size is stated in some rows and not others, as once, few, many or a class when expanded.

CDR3 DNA: TGTGCCTGGAGCCCTCTCCGGGGGTATGGAAACACCATATATTTT
CDR3 protein: CAWSPLRGYGNTIYF
clone size: -
D gene: -
J gene: TRBJ1-3
V gene: TRBV30

CDR3 DNA: TGTGCCAGTAGTGTCCCTAGCGGGAGTATCCCGGAGACCCAGTACTTC
CDR3 protein: CASSVPSGSIPETQYF
clone size: once
D gene: TRBD2
J gene: TRBJ2-5
V gene: TRBV19

CDR3 DNA: TGTGCCAGCAGCAAAGGAGGGGGTTGGCCCTTGACGCCCGATGAGCAGTTCTTC
CDR3 protein: CASSKGGGWPLTPDEQFF
clone size: -
D gene: -
J gene: TRBJ2-1
V gene: TRBV21-1

CDR3 DNA: TGTGCCAGTAGCGCAGGGGGCGCCGACGAGCAGTACTTC
CDR3 protein: CASSAGGADEQYF
clone size: -
D gene: TRBD1
J gene: TRBJ2-7
V gene: TRBV19

CDR3 DNA: TGTGCCAGCCTTCCGGGAGTTGGCGCTGGGGCCAACGTCCTGACTTTC
CDR3 protein: CASLPGVGAGANVLTF
clone size: once
D gene: -
J gene: TRBJ2-6
V gene: TRBV5-4

CDR3 DNA: TGTGCCAGCAGCTTAGATGGGGCTGGGGCTTTCTTT
CDR3 protein: CASSLDGAGAFF
clone size: few
D gene: -
J gene: TRBJ1-1
V gene: TRBV7-9

CDR3 DNA: TGTGCCAGCAGCTTGGCCCGGACAGACCGTAATGAAAAACTGTTTTTT
CDR3 protein: CASSLARTDRNEKLFF
clone size: -
D gene: -
J gene: TRBJ1-4
V gene: TRBV5-6

CDR3 DNA: TGTGCCAGCAGCGCAGGGCTGACCGGGGAGCTGTTTTTT
CDR3 protein: CASSAGLTGELFF
clone size: -
D gene: -
J gene: TRBJ2-2
V gene: TRBV9

CDR3 DNA: TGCGCCAGCAGCTTACTAGCGGGAGACTCCTACGAGCAGTACTTC
CDR3 protein: CASSLLAGDSYEQYF
clone size: -
D gene: TRBD2
J gene: TRBJ2-7
V gene: TRBV4-1

CDR3 DNA: TGTGCCAGCAGCCAAGGGGGGACAGGGGGAACCACTGAAGCTTTCTTT
CDR3 protein: CASSQGGTGGTTEAFF
clone size: -
D gene: TRBD1
J gene: TRBJ1-1
V gene: TRBV4-2

CDR3 DNA: TGTGCCAGCAGCTTACTAGGAGAGACCCAGTACTTC
CDR3 protein: CASSLLGETQYF
clone size: -
D gene: -
J gene: TRBJ2-5
V gene: TRBV2

CDR3 DNA: TGTGCCCGAAAAATATTACCGGCGAGGCGGGTGGTGAACATTCAGTACTTC
CDR3 protein: CARKILPARRVVNIQYF
clone size: few
D gene: -
J gene: TRBJ2-4
V gene: TRBV21-1

CDR3 DNA: TGTGCCAGCAGCTTAGTACCGCTAAATGAAAAACTGTTTTTT
CDR3 protein: CASSLVPLNEKLFF
clone size: -
D gene: -
J gene: TRBJ1-4
V gene: TRBV11-2

CDR3 DNA: TGCAGTTTCAATCGGGGAAACACCATATATTTT
CDR3 protein: CSFNRGNTIYF
clone size: -
D gene: -
J gene: TRBJ1-3
V gene: TRBV20-1

CDR3 DNA: TGTGTCCGGACAGGTGCCGGGGAGCTGTTTTTT
CDR3 protein: CVRTGAGELFF
clone size: -
D gene: TRBD1
J gene: TRBJ2-2
V gene: TRBV19

CDR3 DNA: TGCAGCGTTGTGGTCCTAGGCCGTTATCCTGAAGCTTTCTTT
CDR3 protein: CSVVVLGRYPEAFF
clone size: -
D gene: -
J gene: TRBJ1-1
V gene: TRBV29-1

CDR3 DNA: TGTGCCAGCAGCGGGAAACAGGGGAACTATGGCTACACCTTC
CDR3 protein: CASSGKQGNYGYTF
clone size: many
D gene: TRBD1
J gene: TRBJ1-2
V gene: TRBV5-4

CDR3 DNA: TGTGCCAGTAGCCCGATCGAGATCAATCAGCCCCAGCATTTT
CDR3 protein: CASSPIEINQPQHF
clone size: -
D gene: -
J gene: TRBJ1-5
V gene: TRBV19

CDR3 DNA: TGTGCCAGCAGTGACTCTAGCGGGGGGGCAGATACGCAGTATTTT
CDR3 protein: CASSDSSGGADTQYF
clone size: medium-sized
D gene: TRBD2
J gene: TRBJ2-3
V gene: TRBV6-4

CDR3 DNA: TGCGCCAGCAGCTTGGCTGGGGGGGGCGGGAGAGCTTTCTTT
CDR3 protein: CASSLAGGGGRAFF
clone size: -
D gene: -
J gene: TRBJ1-1
V gene: TRBV5-1

CDR3 DNA: TGTGCCAGCAGCAGAGACACATATGGCTACACCTTC
CDR3 protein: CASSRDTYGYTF
clone size: -
D gene: -
J gene: TRBJ1-2
V gene: TRBV9

CDR3 DNA: TGTGCCAGCAGCTTAGTGATTAGCGGTCGTTTGGATACGCAGTATTTT
CDR3 protein: CASSLVISGRLDTQYF
clone size: -
D gene: -
J gene: TRBJ2-3
V gene: TRBV7-9

CDR3 DNA: TGTGCCAGCAGTTACGGGGCCAGCTATAATTCACCCCTCCACTTT
CDR3 protein: CASSYGASYNSPLHF
clone size: -
D gene: -
J gene: TRBJ1-6
V gene: TRBV6-5

CDR3 DNA: TGTGCCGGTAGCTCGAGCTCCTACAATGAGCAGTTCTTC
CDR3 protein: CAGSSSSYNEQFF
clone size: -
D gene: -
J gene: TRBJ2-1
V gene: TRBV30

CDR3 DNA: TGTGCCAGCAGTCCCGGGATTTTTGCTAACTATGGCTACACCTTC
CDR3 protein: CASSPGIFANYGYTF
clone size: -
D gene: -
J gene: TRBJ1-2
V gene: TRBV27

CDR3 DNA: TGTGCCAGCAGCTTTGGGCAGGGCAAACAAGAGACCCAGTACTTC
CDR3 protein: CASSFGQGKQETQYF
clone size: -
D gene: -
J gene: TRBJ2-5
V gene: TRBV11-3

CDR3 DNA: TGCGCCAGCAGCTCAGGACAGAACACCGGGGAGCTGTTTTTT
CDR3 protein: CASSSGQNTGELFF
clone size: few
D gene: -
J gene: TRBJ2-2
V gene: TRBV5-1

CDR3 DNA: TGCGCCAGCAGCTGGGGACAGGGGAACGCTGAAGCTTTCTTT
CDR3 protein: CASSWGQGNAEAFF
clone size: -
D gene: TRBD1
J gene: TRBJ1-1
V gene: TRBV5-1

CDR3 DNA: TGCGCCAGCACCCAAGCTGAGAACACTGAAGCTTTCTTT
CDR3 protein: CASTQAENTEAFF
clone size: -
D gene: -
J gene: TRBJ1-1
V gene: TRBV5-1

CDR3 DNA: TGTGCCATCAACGGACAGGGACCCTCCTACGAGCAGTACTTC
CDR3 protein: CAINGQGPSYEQYF
clone size: -
D gene: TRBD1
J gene: TRBJ2-7
V gene: TRBV10-3

CDR3 DNA: TGCGCCAGCAGCCAAGATTTTCTTACCGGGGAGCTGTTTTTT
CDR3 protein: CASSQDFLTGELFF
clone size: -
D gene: -
J gene: TRBJ2-2
V gene: TRBV4-3

CDR3 DNA: TGTGCCAGCAGCCCCCCTTCGAGAGGGCCCCACGAGCAGTACTTC
CDR3 protein: CASSPPSRGPHEQYF
clone size: -
D gene: -
J gene: TRBJ2-7
V gene: TRBV5-6

CDR3 DNA: TGTGCCAGCAGCAACGATCCACTAGGGTATGGCTACACCTTC
CDR3 protein: CASSNDPLGYGYTF
clone size: few
D gene: -
J gene: TRBJ1-2
V gene: TRBV5-4

CDR3 DNA: TGCGCCAGCAGCTTGGCCGGGAACACTGAAGCTTTCTTT
CDR3 protein: CASSLAGNTEAFF
clone size: -
D gene: -
J gene: TRBJ1-1
V gene: TRBV5-1

CDR3 DNA: TGTGCCAGCAGCCGGACACAGGGGTCGGACTACGAGCAGTACTTC
CDR3 protein: CASSRTQGSDYEQYF
clone size: -
D gene: TRBD1
J gene: TRBJ2-7
V gene: TRBV4-2

CDR3 DNA: TGCGCCAGCAGCTTGGGGGGACAGCGTAATGAAAAACTGTTTTTT
CDR3 protein: CASSLGGQRNEKLFF
clone size: once
D gene: TRBD1
J gene: TRBJ1-4
V gene: TRBV5-1

CDR3 DNA: TGTGCCAGCAGCTTAGCGATCCGCGATACGTTCTTC
CDR3 protein: CASSLAIRDTFF
clone size: -
D gene: -
J gene: TRBJ2-1
V gene: TRBV7-2

CDR3 DNA: TGTGCCAGTAGTATTGACAGGACGTCTTTGAATAGCAATCAGCCCCAGCATTTT
CDR3 protein: CASSIDRTSLNSNQPQHF
clone size: few
D gene: -
J gene: TRBJ1-5
V gene: TRBV19

CDR3 DNA: TGTGCCAGTAGTGCGCCCGGGACTAACACAGATACGCAGTATTTT
CDR3 protein: CASSAPGTNTDTQYF
clone size: -
D gene: TRBD2
J gene: TRBJ2-3
V gene: TRBV19

CDR3 DNA: TGTGCCAGTAGGGAAAGGACAGGGTCTGCGGAGACCCAGTACTTC
CDR3 protein: CASRERTGSAETQYF
clone size: once
D gene: TRBD1
J gene: TRBJ2-5
V gene: TRBV19

CDR3 DNA: TGTGCCAGCAGCCACCCTCCGGGACAGGGAGGGTGGAATGAGCAGTTCTTC
CDR3 protein: CASSHPPGQGGWNEQFF
clone size: -
D gene: TRBD1
J gene: TRBJ2-1
V gene: TRBV5-4

CDR3 DNA: TGCGCCAGCAGCCAAGAGTTAGTCCAGGGCAGGCCCCAGCATTTT
CDR3 protein: CASSQELVQGRPQHF
clone size: -
D gene: -
J gene: TRBJ1-5
V gene: TRBV4-3

CDR3 DNA: TGTGCCAGCAGCGCCCGAGGACAGGAGAGCTCCTACGAGCAGTACTTC
CDR3 protein: CASSARGQESSYEQYF
clone size: -
D gene: TRBD1
J gene: TRBJ2-7
V gene: TRBV9

CDR3 DNA: TGCGCCAGCAGCTCGGGGGGGTCTAATGAAAAACTGTTTTTT
CDR3 protein: CASSSGGSNEKLFF
clone size: -
D gene: -
J gene: TRBJ1-4
V gene: TRBV5-1

CDR3 DNA: TGTGCCAGCAGCTTAGGGGTGGGGAGCTTGGATACGCAGTATTTT
CDR3 protein: CASSLGVGSLDTQYF
clone size: -
D gene: -
J gene: TRBJ2-3
V gene: TRBV7-9

CDR3 DNA: TGCGCCAGCAGCCAAACCCGAGGAGCGTGGGAGCTGTTTTTT
CDR3 protein: CASSQTRGAWELFF
clone size: -
D gene: -
J gene: TRBJ2-2
V gene: TRBV4-3

CDR3 DNA: TGTGCCAGCAGCGCCACAGGGGGCGGCCACTCCTACGAGCAGTACTTC
CDR3 protein: CASSATGGGHSYEQYF
clone size: -
D gene: TRBD1
J gene: TRBJ2-7
V gene: TRBV9

CDR3 DNA: TGTGCCATCAGTGAGGTTTTAGGGGGAGAGACCCAGTACTTC
CDR3 protein: CAISEVLGGETQYF
clone size: -
D gene: -
J gene: TRBJ2-5
V gene: TRBV10-3

CDR3 DNA: TGTGCCAGCAGCTTGGAAGTTTCGGGGAACTATGGCTACACCTTC
CDR3 protein: CASSLEVSGNYGYTF
clone size: -
D gene: -
J gene: TRBJ1-2
V gene: TRBV5-6

CDR3 DNA: TGTGCCAGCTCCCACGAAACGGGACAGGGGTACGACGAGCAGTACTTC
CDR3 protein: CASSHETGQGYDEQYF
clone size: -
D gene: TRBD1
J gene: TRBJ2-7
V gene: TRBV18

CDR3 DNA: TGTGCCAGCAGCGAGAGCGCCCAAAACATTCAGTACTTC
CDR3 protein: CASSESAQNIQYF
clone size: -
D gene: -
J gene: TRBJ2-4
V gene: TRBV9

CDR3 DNA: TGTGCCAGCCGACCGGGACAGGGGAGTAATGGCTACACCTTC
CDR3 protein: CASRPGQGSNGYTF
clone size: -
D gene: TRBD1
J gene: TRBJ1-2
V gene: TRBV7-9

CDR3 DNA: TGTGCCTGGGGACGAAGGGGGCGCATAAATGAGCAGTTCTTC
CDR3 protein: CAWGRRGRINEQFF
clone size: -
D gene: TRBD1
J gene: TRBJ2-1
V gene: TRBV30

CDR3 DNA: TGTGCCAGCAGTGGCGGAGGAGCCAGTGGTTCACCCCTCCACTTT
CDR3 protein: CASSGGGASGSPLHF
clone size: -
D gene: -
J gene: TRBJ1-6
V gene: TRBV25-1

CDR3 DNA: TGCGCCAGCAGGCTGGGACAGACTTCGACCTACGAGCAGTACTTC
CDR3 protein: CASRLGQTSTYEQYF
clone size: -
D gene: TRBD1
J gene: TRBJ2-7
V gene: TRBV5-1

CDR3 DNA: TGTGCCAGCAGCAAAAGCGGGAGCTCCTACAATGAGCAGTTCTTC
CDR3 protein: CASSKSGSSYNEQFF
clone size: -
D gene: TRBD2
J gene: TRBJ2-1
V gene: TRBV28

CDR3 DNA: TGCAGTGCTACCCGGGGAGGTGAAGCTTTCTTT
CDR3 protein: CSATRGGEAFF
clone size: few
D gene: -
J gene: TRBJ1-1
V gene: TRBV20-1

CDR3 DNA: TGCAGTGCTACAGGGAGGAATGGCTACACCTTC
CDR3 protein: CSATGRNGYTF
clone size: -
D gene: -
J gene: TRBJ1-2
V gene: TRBV20-1

CDR3 DNA: TGTGCCAGCAGCCCTCGACAGGGATTAAGGGGAGCTTTCTTT
CDR3 protein: CASSPRQGLRGAFF
clone size: -
D gene: TRBD1
J gene: TRBJ1-1
V gene: TRBV7-3